This T cell receptor beta chain was found in a study of T cell responses to AZD1222 COVID-19 vaccine. Profiling relied on immunoSEQ multiplex PCR, and the TCRdb table lists in-frame clones only, not all of them. In the table there are 100,000 to 150,000 clones, approximately 90% of which are singletons. The CDR3 runs to 15 residues. The germline CDR1 and CDR2 sequences are MRHNA and SNTAGT. The trim removed 2 bases at V and 4 bases at J, leaving 6 bases unmatched. The J gene is TRBJ2-3, the V gene TRBV6-4; 7 nucleotides align to TRBD2. Sequences were derived from peripheral blood, sampled on day 0 of AZD1222 vaccination. The clonotype was recovered from an adult in good health. Here the CDR3 DNA reads TGTGCCAGCAGTGACGAAGCGGGATCCGCAGATACGCAGTATTTT. It translates to CASSDEAGSADTQYF.